The subject of this entry is one T cell receptor beta chain. This sample is drawn from a study of shared clonotypes between healthy human individuals. Per the germline V gene, CDR1 is SGHVS and CDR2 is FQNEAQ. This CDR3 contains 15 residues. Between the trimmed V and J ends, which lost 4 bases and 2 bases, there was a span of 12 bases. Sequenced by immunoSEQ multiplex PCR; TCRdb stores in-frame clones only, minus some. The sample carries 2 million to 2.5 million clones, approximately 94% recorded once. The receptor was derived from a man between 18 and 35 years old in good health. Some clones in this sample may be carry-over from other donors' samples. The sequenced sample consisted of naive CD4+ T cells from PBMCs. Documented subset: CD45RA+ positively selected. The chain recombines TRBV7-8 with TRBJ2-1; D ambiguous. The DNA for the CDR3 is TGTGCCAGCAGCTCGATACTAAGGGCCTACAATGAGCAGTTCTTC. It translates to CASSSILRAYNEQFF.